This T cell receptor (beta chain) is drawn from a study of cytomegalovirus exposure and HLA in healthy donors. The PCR ran on 60 Vbeta and 13 Jbeta primers. Libraries were prepared by immunoSEQ multiplex PCR; TCRdb keeps only in-frame clonotypes and omits some of them. The table lists 200,000 to 250,000 clones, with about 1.1% in the top ten. Whole-study findings and limits: A previous analysis found most TCR beta V segments productive roughly 87% or roughly 30% of the time.

From germline, CDR1 is MNHEY and CDR2 SVGAGI. The trim removed 4 bases at V and 8 bases at J, leaving 9 bases unmatched. CDR3 length: 15 amino acids. Remarks on this clone: What it recognizes is unknown.

The clonotype originates from a girl aged 2-10 years in good health and CMV-seropositive. Specimen: PBMCs. The chain recombines TRBV6-5 with TRBJ1-4; TRBD1 aligns across 8 bases. The CDR3 loop is CASSSTGANLEKLFF. CDR3 DNA sequence: TGTGCCAGCAGTTCGACAGGGGCCAACCTCGAAAAACTGTTTTTT.